The 8 T cell receptor beta chains below were found in one sample sequenced in a study of CXCR3-negative and CXCR3-positive naive CD8 T cells. UMI-labeled 5' RACE TRB cDNA libraries were prepared from the cells. TCRdb reanalyzed the 5' RACE reads, giving one entry per CDR3 protein sequence and no DNA. This sample's table reports over 35,000 distinct CDR3 sequences. The sequencing sample was made of naive CXCR3- CD8+ T cells from blood. Indicated subset: CD45RO-CCR7+CD27+CD95- naive CD8+ T cells lacking CXCR3 (TNR3-). Receptor source: a human donor in good health. Some clones in this sample may be carry-over from other donors' samples.

The chain employs TRBV29-1 and TRBJ2-3; without DNA, the TCRdb call of TRBD2 cannot be checked. This CDR3 comprises 17 residues. Germline V gene data show CDR1 as SQVTM and CDR2 as ANQGSEA. The CDR3 spells CSVVGGTSGGAVDTQYF.

The V call is TRBV7-9, the J call TRBJ1-6; the TCRdb call, TRBD1, lacks DNA for checking. Germline CDR1 SEHNR, CDR2 FQNEAQ (reference sequence). This CDR3 has 13 residues. This CDR3 is CASSAGQLVSLHF.

The V call is TRBV28, the J call TRBJ2-7. Looked up from germline, CDR1 is MDHEN and CDR2 is SYDVKM. CDR3 size: 15 residues. The CDR3 sequence: CASSQDRPISYEQYF.

V usage is TRBV9 and J usage is TRBJ2-5; lacking DNA, the TRBD2 call made by TCRdb goes unchecked. CDR1 is SGDLS and CDR2 is YYNGEE in the germline V gene. This CDR3 has 15 amino acids. This CDR3 reads CASSPIPSAQETQYF. Variable domain in full (rest from reference TRBV9 and TRBJ2-5): DSGVTQTPKHLITATGQRVTLRCSPRSGDLSVYWYQQSLDQGLQFLIQYYNGEERAKGNILERFSAQQFPDLHSELNLSSLELGDSALYFCASSPIPSAQETQYFGPGTRLLVL.

This clonotype shows up as medium-sized (0.01 to 0.1%) by frequency. This chain joins TRBV15 and TRBJ2-1. Germline V CDR1 and CDR2: LNHNV, YYDKDF (reference sequence). This CDR3 comprises 15 residues. CDR3 loop: CATSRDQVTYNEQFF.

The rearrangement links TRBV7-2 to TRBJ2-5; TCRdb picks TRBD1, but there is no DNA to check that call. Per germline, CDR1 SGHTA and CDR2 FQGNSA. This CDR3 has 15 amino acids. The CDR3: CASSLEVFPGETQYF.

The chain recombines TRBV12-3 or TRBV12-4 with TRBJ2-7. The CDR3 is 14 residues long. The CDR3 region is CASSPTRTDYEQYF.

The chain uses TRBV18 and TRBJ2-7; there is no DNA to check the TCRdb D call of TRBD1. The CDR3 totals 15 residues. Germline assignment: CDR1 KGHSH and CDR2 LQKENI. The CDR3 sequence: CASSPGQGGSYEQYF.